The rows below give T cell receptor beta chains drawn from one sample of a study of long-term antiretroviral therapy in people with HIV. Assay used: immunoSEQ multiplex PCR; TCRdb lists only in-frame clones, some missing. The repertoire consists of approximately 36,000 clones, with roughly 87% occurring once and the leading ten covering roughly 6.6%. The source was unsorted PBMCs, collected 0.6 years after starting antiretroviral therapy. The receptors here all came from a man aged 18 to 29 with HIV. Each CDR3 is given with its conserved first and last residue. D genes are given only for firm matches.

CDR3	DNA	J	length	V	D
CASSLVLAGAGELFF	TGTGCCAGCAGCTTAGTCCTAGCGGGTGCCGGGGAGCTGTTTTTT	TRBJ2-2	15	TRBV7-2	TRBD2
CASSFYRDGPGNQPQHF	TGTGCCAGCAGTTTTTACCGGGACGGCCCGGGAAATCAGCCCCAGCATTTT	TRBJ1-5	17	TRBV28	.
CASSLPRYGSGANVLTF	TGTGCCAGCAGCTTACCCAGGTACGGCTCTGGGGCCAACGTCCTGACTTTC	TRBJ2-6	17	TRBV7-9	.
CRQLEPQHF	TGCAGGCAATTGGAGCCCCAGCATTTT	TRBJ1-5	9	TRBV20-1	.
CAWKRTTSEQFF	TGTGCCTGGAAACGGACAACTAGTGAGCAGTTCTTC	TRBJ2-1	12	TRBV30	.
CASSVVLGGELFF	TGTGCCAGCAGCGTAGTTCTGGGCGGGGAGCTGTTTTTT	TRBJ2-2	13	TRBV9	.
CASSSDRLAGYNEQFF	TGTGCCAGCAGTTCGGACCGACTAGCGGGGTACAATGAGCAGTTCTTC	TRBJ2-1	16	TRBV28	TRBD2
CASSRPHEGAGELFF	TGTGCCAGCAGCCGTCCTCACGAAGGGGCCGGGGAGCTGTTTTTT	TRBJ2-2	15	TRBV11-2	.
CASSLEQGRNEQFF	TGTGCCAGCAGCTTAGAACAGGGACGCAATGAGCAGTTCTTC	TRBJ2-1	14	TRBV11-2	.
CASSQVNAGSSGNTIYF	TGCGCCAGCAGCCAAGTAAACGCAGGATCCTCTGGAAACACCATATATTTT	TRBJ1-3	17	TRBV4-3	.
CSAEQDTYNEQFF	TGCAGCGCGGAACAGGATACCTACAATGAGCAGTTCTTC	TRBJ2-1	13	TRBV29-1	.
CASSQSGRVEQYF	TGCGCCAGCAGCCAAAGCGGGAGGGTCGAGCAGTACTTC	TRBJ2-7	13	TRBV4-1	TRBD2